These T cell receptor beta chains were read from a single sample in a study of human T cells and chemical hapten exposure. TCRdb independently ran MiXCR on the RACE reads; one entry per CDR3 protein. Among roughly 14,000 distinct CDR3 sequences listed, around 17% were seen once. Sequences were derived from whole blood, sampled in connection with sensitization to the hapten diphenylcyclopropenone (DPC). The receptors come from a woman aged 25 to 39 with alopecia areata. Some clones in this sample may be carry-over from other donors' samples. The CDR3 runs from the conserved cysteine through the conserved F or W. D genes are given only for firm matches. A clone size is listed for some rows: how often the clone was seen (once, few, many), or a class if it is expanded.

v_gene	d_gene	j_gene	abundance	CDR3nt	CDR3aa
TRBV4-1	.	TRBJ2-1	many	TGCGCCAGCAGCCAGGGTTATGAGCAGTTCTTC	CASSQGYEQFF
TRBV20-1	.	TRBJ2-2	many	TGCAGTGCTAGTCCCAGGTTCACCGGGGAGCTGTTTTTT	CSASPRFTGELFF
TRBV29-1	.	TRBJ2-2	many	TGCAGCGTCCCCAAACCAGGGAGGAACACCGGGGAGCTGTTTTTT	CSVPKPGRNTGELFF
TRBV9	.	TRBJ2-1	many	TGTGCCAGCAGCGTAGGACCGGAGGCGGGGCCCAGGAGTGAGCAGTTCTTC	CASSVGPEAGPRSEQFF
TRBV4-3	.	TRBJ2-3	few	TGCGCCAGCAGCCAAGTGTGGGCAGGCACAGATACGCAGTATTTT	CASSQVWAGTDTQYF
TRBV5-4	.	TRBJ1-3	medium-sized	TGTGCCAGCAGCCAAGGAGGGACCTCTGGAAACACCATATATTTT	CASSQGGTSGNTIYF
TRBV2	.	TRBJ2-4	many	TGTGCCAGCATGGTAGAGTGGCAGAGTAAAAACATTCAGTACTTC	CASMVEWQSKNIQYF
TRBV5-1	.	TRBJ2-7	medium-sized	TGCGCCAGCAGCTTGGGCGATGTAGGTAGCCTATCCTACGAGCAGTACTTC	CASSLGDVGSLSYEQYF
TRBV3-1	TRBD1	TRBJ1-4	few	TGTGCCAGCAGCCCCCGAGACAGGGACATGGATGAAAAACTGTTTTTT	CASSPRDRDMDEKLFF
TRBV6-2/TRBV6-3	TRBD1	TRBJ2-1	many	TGTGCCAGCAGTTACTCGAGGGACAGGGGGGAAAGTGAGCAGTTCTTC	CASSYSRDRGESEQFF
TRBV6-2/TRBV6-3	.	TRBJ1-3	.	TGTGCCAGCGGGTTGGCTGCCGGAAACACCATATATTTT	CASGLAAGNTIYF
TRBV6-5	.	TRBJ1-1	many	TGTGCCAGCTCAGGCTACAGTGAAGCTTTCTTT	CASSGYSEAFF
TRBV3-1	.	TRBJ2-5	few	TGTGCCAGCAGCCAAGTGCAGGGTCGGCTTGAGACCCAGTACTTC	CASSQVQGRLETQYF
TRBV18	TRBD1	TRBJ2-1	many	TGTGCCAGCTCACCAGAAATCCGGGACAGGAGCAATGAGCAGTTCTTC	CASSPEIRDRSNEQFF
TRBV12-3/TRBV12-4	TRBD1	TRBJ2-7	.	TGTGCCAGCAGTTTAGGACAGGGGCCCTACGAGCAGTACTTC	CASSLGQGPYEQYF
TRBV20-1	.	TRBJ1-1	many	TGCAGTGCCAACAGGAGGAACACTGAAGCTTTCTTT	CSANRRNTEAFF
TRBV30	.	TRBJ2-2	.	TGTGCCTGGAGCCGGGACTTATACACCGGGGAGCTGTTTTTT	CAWSRDLYTGELFF
TRBV20-1	.	TRBJ2-5	many	TGCAGTGCTAGCGTGGAGACCCAGTACTTC	CSASVETQYF
TRBV9	TRBD2	TRBJ2-1	few	TGTGCCAGCAGCGTAGGGTCTAGCGGGAAGATTTACAATGAGCAGTTCTTC	CASSVGSSGKIYNEQFF
TRBV29-1	TRBD1	TRBJ1-1	few	TGCAGCGTTGAAGCCCTCCGGACAGGGAACACTGAAGCTTTCTTT	CSVEALRTGNTEAFF
TRBV7-8	TRBD2	TRBJ2-3	.	TGTGCCAGCAGCTTACGAGGCCTAGCGGGTTTCACAGATACGCAGTATTTT	CASSLRGLAGFTDTQYF
TRBV3-1	.	TRBJ2-7	many	TGTGCCAGCAGCCAAGGAGGGGGGGAACCCTACGAGCAGTACTTC	CASSQGGGEPYEQYF
TRBV4-1	.	TRBJ2-7	medium-sized	TGCGCCAGCAGCCAAGGGCCATTAACAATGTACGAGCAGTACTTC	CASSQGPLTMYEQYF
TRBV29-1	.	TRBJ1-5	many	TGCAGCGTTGGCGGACAAACTAATCAGCCCCAGCATTTT	CSVGGQTNQPQHF
TRBV7-3	.	TRBJ2-7	.	TGTGCCAGCAGCTTAACGGGGAACAGGGATGGGGTCTCCTACGAGCAGTACTTC	CASSLTGNRDGVSYEQYF
TRBV7-9	.	TRBJ2-3	.	TGTGCCAGCAGCTACCCACACGGGGATACGCAGTATTTT	CASSYPHGDTQYF
TRBV27	.	TRBJ1-2	.	TGTGCCAGCAGTTTTAAGGGGCACTATGGCTACACCTTC	CASSFKGHYGYTF
TRBV25-1	.	TRBJ2-1	many	TGTGCCAGCAGTGCTCGCAATGAGCAGTTCTTC	CASSARNEQFF
TRBV2	.	TRBJ2-3	many	TGTGCCAGCAGTGACTTAGACTCCCGGAGCACAGATACGCAGTATTTT	CASSDLDSRSTDTQYF
TRBV9	.	TRBJ2-2	many	TGTGCCAGCAGCGTAGAGGTGGCGACCGGGGAGCTGTTTTTT	CASSVEVATGELFF
TRBV24-1	.	TRBJ1-4	.	TGTGCCACCAGTGGCGGAGGTGAAAAACTGTTTTTT	CATSGGGEKLFF
TRBV5-6	.	TRBJ1-1	many	TGTGCCAGCAAGCTTGGGGGTGGCACTGAAGCTTTCTTT	CASKLGGGTEAFF
TRBV15	.	TRBJ2-2	medium-sized	TGTGCCACCAGCAGAGACAAGACGAACACCGGGGAGCTGTTTTTT	CATSRDKTNTGELFF